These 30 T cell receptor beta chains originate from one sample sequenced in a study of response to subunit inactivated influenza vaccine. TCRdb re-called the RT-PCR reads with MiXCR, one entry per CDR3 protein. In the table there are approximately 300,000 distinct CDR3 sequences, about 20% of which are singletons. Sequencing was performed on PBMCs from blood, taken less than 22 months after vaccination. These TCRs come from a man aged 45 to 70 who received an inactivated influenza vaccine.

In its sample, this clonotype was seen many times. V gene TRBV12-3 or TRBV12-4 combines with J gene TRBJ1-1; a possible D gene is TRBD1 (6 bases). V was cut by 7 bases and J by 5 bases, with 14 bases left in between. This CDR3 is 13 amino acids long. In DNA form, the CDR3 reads TGTGCCAGCAATTACAGGGAGGGGACTGAAGCTTTCTTT. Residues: CASNYREGTEAFF.

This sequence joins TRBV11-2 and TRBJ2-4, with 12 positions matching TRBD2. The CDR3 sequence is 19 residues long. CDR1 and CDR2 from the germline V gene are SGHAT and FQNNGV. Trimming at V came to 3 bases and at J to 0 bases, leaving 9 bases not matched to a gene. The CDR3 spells CASSFPRLAGVLAKNIQYF. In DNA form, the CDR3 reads TGTGCCAGCAGCTTCCCTAGACTAGCGGGGGTGTTAGCCAAAAACATTCAGTACTTC.

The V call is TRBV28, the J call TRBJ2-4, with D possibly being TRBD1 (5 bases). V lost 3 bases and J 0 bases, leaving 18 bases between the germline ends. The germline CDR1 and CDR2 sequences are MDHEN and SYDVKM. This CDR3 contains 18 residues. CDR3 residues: CASSFGRARALAKNIQYF. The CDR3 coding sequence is TGTGCCAGCAGTTTTGGCAGGGCCCGAGCTTTAGCCAAAAACATTCAGTACTTC.

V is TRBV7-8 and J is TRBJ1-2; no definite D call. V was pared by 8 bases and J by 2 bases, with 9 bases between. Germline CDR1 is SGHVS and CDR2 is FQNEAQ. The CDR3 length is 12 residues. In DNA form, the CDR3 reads TGTGCCAGCGGTCGGGGAAACTATGGCTACACCTTC. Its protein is CASGRGNYGYTF.

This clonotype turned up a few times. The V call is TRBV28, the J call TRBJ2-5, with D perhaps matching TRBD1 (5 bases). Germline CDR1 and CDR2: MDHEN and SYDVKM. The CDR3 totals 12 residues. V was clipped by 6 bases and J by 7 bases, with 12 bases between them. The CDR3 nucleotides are TGTGCCAGCAGCCGAACCGACAGGACCCAGTACTTC. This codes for CASSRTDRTQYF.

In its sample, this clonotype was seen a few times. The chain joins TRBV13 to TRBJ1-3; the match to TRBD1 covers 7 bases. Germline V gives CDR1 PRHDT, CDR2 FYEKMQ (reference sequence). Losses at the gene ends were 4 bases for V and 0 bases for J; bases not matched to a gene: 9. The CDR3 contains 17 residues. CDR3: CASSSYTGERSGNTIYF. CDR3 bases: TGTGCCAGCAGCTCATACACAGGGGAGCGCTCTGGAAACACCATATATTTT.

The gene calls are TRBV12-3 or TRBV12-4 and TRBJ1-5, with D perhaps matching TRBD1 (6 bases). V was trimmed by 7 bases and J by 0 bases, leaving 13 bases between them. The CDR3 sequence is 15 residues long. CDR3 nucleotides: TGTGCCAGCAAGCCCGGACAGATTAGCAATCAGCCCCAGCATTTT. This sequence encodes CASKPGQISNQPQHF.

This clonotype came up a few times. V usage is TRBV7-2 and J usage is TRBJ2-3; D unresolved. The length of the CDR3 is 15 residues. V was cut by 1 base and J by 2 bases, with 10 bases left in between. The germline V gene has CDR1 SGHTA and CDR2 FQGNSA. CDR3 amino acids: CASSLVGWPTDTQYF. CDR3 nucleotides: TGTGCCAGCAGCTTAGTAGGCTGGCCCACAGATACGCAGTATTTT.

CDR3 sequence (DNA): TGCGCCAGCAGCAACGACAGGGCCCCCTCTGAAGCTTTCTTT. It translates to CASSNDRAPSEAFF. The chain combines TRBV4-1 with TRBJ1-1; TRBD1 matches at 7 bases. This CDR3 is built from 14 residues. Germline trimming cut 5 bases from V and 6 bases from J; bases unmatched to any gene: 9. Germline CDR1 is MGHRA and CDR2 is YSYEKL.

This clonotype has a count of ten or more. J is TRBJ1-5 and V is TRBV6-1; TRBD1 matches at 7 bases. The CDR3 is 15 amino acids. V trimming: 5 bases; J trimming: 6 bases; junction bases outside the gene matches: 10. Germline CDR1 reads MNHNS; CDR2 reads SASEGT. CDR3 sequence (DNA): TGTGCCAGCAGTCCTGACAGGGCTCGGGCTCAGCCCCAGCATTTT. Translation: CASSPDRARAQPQHF.

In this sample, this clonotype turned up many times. The CDR3 DNA reads as TGTGCCAGCAGGAGCGCGGGGGCCCAAGTGGCCCTCCACTTT. Its translation is CASRSAGAQVALHF. The J gene is TRBJ1-6, the V gene TRBV27; tentatively, D is TRBD1 (6 bases). Trimming pared 6 bases from V and 14 bases from J, leaving 20 bases between. The V gene's germline CDR1 is MNHEY and CDR2 SMNVEV (reference sequence). The CDR3 contains 14 residues.

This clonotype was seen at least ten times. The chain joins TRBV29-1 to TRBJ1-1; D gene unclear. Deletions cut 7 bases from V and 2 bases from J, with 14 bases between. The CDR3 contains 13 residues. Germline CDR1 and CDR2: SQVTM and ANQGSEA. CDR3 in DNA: TGCAGCGGCCAAAGGCAGGTAAACACTGAAGCTTTCTTT. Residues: CSGQRQVNTEAFF.

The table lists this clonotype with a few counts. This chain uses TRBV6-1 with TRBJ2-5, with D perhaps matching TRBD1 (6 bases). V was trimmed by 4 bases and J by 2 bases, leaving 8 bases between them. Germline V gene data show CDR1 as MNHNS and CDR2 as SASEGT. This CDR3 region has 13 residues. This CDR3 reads CASSAQGQETQYF. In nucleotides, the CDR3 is TGTGCCAGCAGTGCACAGGGACAAGAGACCCAGTACTTC.

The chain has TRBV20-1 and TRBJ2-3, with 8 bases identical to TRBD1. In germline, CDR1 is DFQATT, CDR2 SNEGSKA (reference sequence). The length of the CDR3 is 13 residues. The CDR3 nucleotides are TGCAGCGGTACAGGGGGAATCCTCGGTACGCAGTATTTT. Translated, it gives CSGTGGILGTQYF.

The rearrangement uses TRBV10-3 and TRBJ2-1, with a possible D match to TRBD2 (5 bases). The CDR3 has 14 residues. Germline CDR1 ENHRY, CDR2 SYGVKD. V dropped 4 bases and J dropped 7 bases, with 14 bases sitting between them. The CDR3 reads CAISANREANEQFF. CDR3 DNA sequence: TGTGCCATCAGTGCCAACCGGGAAGCAAATGAGCAGTTCTTC.

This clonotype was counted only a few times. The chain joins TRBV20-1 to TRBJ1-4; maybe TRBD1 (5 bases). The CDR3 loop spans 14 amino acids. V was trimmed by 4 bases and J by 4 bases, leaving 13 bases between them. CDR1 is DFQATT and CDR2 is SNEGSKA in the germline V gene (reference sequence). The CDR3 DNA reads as TGCAGTGCTAAGGTTGGGACGGATAATGAAAAACTGTTTTTT. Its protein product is CSAKVGTDNEKLFF.

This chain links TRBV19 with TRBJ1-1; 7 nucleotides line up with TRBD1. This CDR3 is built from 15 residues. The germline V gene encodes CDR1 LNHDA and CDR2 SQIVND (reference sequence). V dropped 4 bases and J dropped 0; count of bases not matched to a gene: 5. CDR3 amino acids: CASSTTGPMNTEAFF. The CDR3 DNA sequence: TGTGCCAGTAGTACGACAGGGCCTATGAACACTGAAGCTTTCTTT.

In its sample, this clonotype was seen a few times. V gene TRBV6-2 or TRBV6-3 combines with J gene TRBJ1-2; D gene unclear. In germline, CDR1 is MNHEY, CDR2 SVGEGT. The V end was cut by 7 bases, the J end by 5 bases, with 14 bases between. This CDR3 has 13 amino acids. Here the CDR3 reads CASTRLGSYGYTF. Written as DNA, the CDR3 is TGTGCCAGCACCCGGTTAGGATCTTATGGCTACACCTTC.

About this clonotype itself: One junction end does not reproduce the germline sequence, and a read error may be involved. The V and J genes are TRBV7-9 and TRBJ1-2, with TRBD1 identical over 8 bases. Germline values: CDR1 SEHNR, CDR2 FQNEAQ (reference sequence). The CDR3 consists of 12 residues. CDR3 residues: CASSFAGQGAAF. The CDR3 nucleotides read TGTGCCAGCAGCTTTGCCGGCCAGGGGGCGGCCTTC.

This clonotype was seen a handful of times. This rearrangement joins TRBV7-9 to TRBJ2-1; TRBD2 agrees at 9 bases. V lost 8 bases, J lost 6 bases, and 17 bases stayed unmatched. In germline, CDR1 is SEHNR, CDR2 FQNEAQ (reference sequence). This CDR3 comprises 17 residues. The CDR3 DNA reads TGTGCCAGCTTATACGCGGGCGGGAGGGGTCTGGTCAATGAGCAGTTCTTC. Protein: CASLYAGGRGLVNEQFF.

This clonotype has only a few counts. This CDR3 reads CASSSLQGVQETQYF. CDR3 bases: TGTGCCAGCAGCTCGTTACAGGGGGTCCAAGAGACCCAGTACTTC. The chain has TRBV7-9 and TRBJ2-5, with TRBD1 matching 8 bases. The CDR3 runs to 15 residues. V was pared by 4 bases and J by 1 base, with 5 bases of the junction left unmatched. Germline V gene data show CDR1 as SEHNR and CDR2 as FQNEAQ (reference sequence).

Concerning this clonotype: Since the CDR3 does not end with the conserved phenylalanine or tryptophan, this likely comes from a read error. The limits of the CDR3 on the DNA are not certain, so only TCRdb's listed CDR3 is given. CDR3 amino acids: CASSQVRGLFHYC. The rearrangement joins TRBV4-3 to TRBJ1-3. The germline CDR1 and CDR2 sequences are LGHNA and YSLEER. The CDR3 contains 13 residues when both ends are counted.

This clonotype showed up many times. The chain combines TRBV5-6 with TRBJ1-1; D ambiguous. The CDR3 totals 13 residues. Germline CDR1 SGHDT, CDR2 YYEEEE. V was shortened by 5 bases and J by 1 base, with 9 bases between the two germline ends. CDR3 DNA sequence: TGTGCCAGCAGACGGGCGGGGAACACTGAAGCTTTCTTT. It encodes CASRRAGNTEAFF.

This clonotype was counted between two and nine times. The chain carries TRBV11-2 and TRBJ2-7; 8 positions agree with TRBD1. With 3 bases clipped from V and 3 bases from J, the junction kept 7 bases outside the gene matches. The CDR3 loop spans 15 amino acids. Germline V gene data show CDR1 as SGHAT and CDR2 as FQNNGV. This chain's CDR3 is CASSFRFDRGYEQYF. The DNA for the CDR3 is TGTGCCAGCAGCTTTCGTTTTGACAGGGGCTACGAGCAGTACTTC.

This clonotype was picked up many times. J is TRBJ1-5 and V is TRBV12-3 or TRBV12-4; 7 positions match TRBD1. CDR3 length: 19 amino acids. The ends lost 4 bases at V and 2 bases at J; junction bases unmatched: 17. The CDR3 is CASSYYRGPRSVGNQPQHF. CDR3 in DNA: TGTGCCAGCAGTTACTACAGGGGCCCGAGATCGGTTGGCAATCAGCCCCAGCATTTT.

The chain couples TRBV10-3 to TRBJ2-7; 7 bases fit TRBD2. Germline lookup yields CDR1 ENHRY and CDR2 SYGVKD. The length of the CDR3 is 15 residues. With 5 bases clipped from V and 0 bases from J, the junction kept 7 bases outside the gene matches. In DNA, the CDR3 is TGTGCCATCAGTCCCCGGACGGGAGGCTCCTACGAGCAGTACTTC. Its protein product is CAISPRTGGSYEQYF.

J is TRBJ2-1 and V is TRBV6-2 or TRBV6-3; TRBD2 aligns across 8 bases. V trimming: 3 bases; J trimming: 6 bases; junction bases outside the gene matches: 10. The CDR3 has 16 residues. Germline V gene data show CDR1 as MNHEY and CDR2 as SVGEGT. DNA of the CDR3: TGTGCCAGCAGTTATTCAATTAGCGGGAACCCCAATGAGCAGTTCTTC. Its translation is CASSYSISGNPNEQFF.

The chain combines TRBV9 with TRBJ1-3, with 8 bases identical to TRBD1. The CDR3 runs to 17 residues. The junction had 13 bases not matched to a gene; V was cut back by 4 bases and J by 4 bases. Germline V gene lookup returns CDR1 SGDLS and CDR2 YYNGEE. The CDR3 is CASSPRDRPDYGNTIYF. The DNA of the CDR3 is TGTGCCAGCAGCCCTCGGGACAGGCCGGACTACGGAAACACCATATATTTT.

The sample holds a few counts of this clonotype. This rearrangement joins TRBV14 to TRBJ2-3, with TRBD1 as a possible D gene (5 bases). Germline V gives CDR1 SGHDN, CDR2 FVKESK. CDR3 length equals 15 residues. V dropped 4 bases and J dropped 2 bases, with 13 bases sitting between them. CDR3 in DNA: TGTGCCAGCAGCCTCCGTACAGGATTCACAGATACGCAGTATTTT. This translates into CASSLRTGFTDTQYF.

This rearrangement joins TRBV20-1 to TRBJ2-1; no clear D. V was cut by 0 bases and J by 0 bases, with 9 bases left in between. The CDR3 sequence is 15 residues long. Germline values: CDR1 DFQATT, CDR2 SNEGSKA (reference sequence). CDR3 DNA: TGCAGTGCTAGAGATTTCCGCGACTCCTACAATGAGCAGTTCTTC. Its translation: CSARDFRDSYNEQFF.